Given below is one TCR beta chain in context. This sample was included in a study of cytomegalovirus exposure and HLA in healthy donors. Looking at the study overall: Early released data comprised around 85 million unique TCRs from HLA-typed donors.

The CDR3 totals 14 residues. CDR1 is MGHRA, CDR2 YSYEKL, per germline. V lost 5 bases and J lost 2, with 12 bases in between. The PCR employed 60 Vbeta primers together with 13 Jbeta primers. Per the original methods: Later reanalysis found roughly 80 million unique TCR beta chains, 10 million to 12 million of them shared. The data were produced by immunoSEQ multiplex PCR, yet TCRdb's version contains in-frame clones alone and is incomplete. Clone size and the V and J calls come from that table; the DNA yielded D and trimming. This sample has approximately 200,000 clones; approximately 79% occur once, and the top ten carry 1.5%.

The receptor was isolated from a girl aged 5-17 years in good health and CMV-seropositive. The specimen sequenced was PBMCs. The genes are TRBV4-1 and TRBJ1-1; D may be TRBD1 (5 bases). CDR3: CASSEAGYNTEAFF. The CDR3 nucleotides read TGCGCCAGCAGCGAGGCAGGGTACAACACTGAAGCTTTCTTT.